This T cell receptor beta chain was captured by sequencing in a study of response to subunit inactivated influenza vaccine. General study results and limits: The authors suggested that few new T cells are recruited per seasonal influenza vaccination.

A word on this clonotype: Its target is unknown.

TCRdb called the RT-PCR reads again in MiXCR, with one record for every CDR3 protein. Of around 790,000 distinct CDR3 sequences listed, about 20% are singletons. The length of the CDR3 is 13 residues. V lost 6 bases and J lost 9, with 17 bases in between. The genes are TRBV12-3 or TRBV12-4 and TRBJ2-5, with D possibly being TRBD1 (5 bases). The TCR was taken from a man aged 45-65 years who received an inactivated influenza vaccine. Source: PBMCs from blood, taken roughly 5 days after vaccination. The CDR3 DNA reads as TGTGCCAGCAGCCCTGGGTCGGAAGGGGCCCAGTACTTC. Amino acids: CASSPGSEGAQYF.